The sequence of this T cell receptor (beta chain) was determined in a study of T cells in Graves' hyperthyroidism and ophthalmopathy. The CDR3 totals 12 residues. CDR1 is KGHSH and CDR2 is LQKENI in the germline V gene. J was trimmed by 8 bases and V by 3 bases; bases with no gene match: 3. These patients, aged 18 to 65, had recently diagnosed hyperthyroidism lasting under 2 months. An approximately 9.4 ml volume of fresh peripheral blood provided the PBMCs. This clonotype was detected ten times or more. The target antigen is unknown. Study conclusions and caveats: Using 13 V-J features, a model discriminated ophthalmopathy from stable hyperthyroidism. The majority of expanded thyroid clonotypes above 0.001 also appeared in blood.

Amplification targeted TCR beta CDR3 regions from RNA transcripts. First-round RT-PCR with HTBI primers amplified the TCR CDR3 region. A single record per CDR3 protein comes from TCRdb applying MiXCR to the multiplex PCR reads. The table has around 450,000 distinct CDR3 sequences, 15% to 18% seen once. This chain links TRBV18 with TRBJ1-1, with 7 bases aligning to TRBD1. This TCR came from a woman in her late teens or twenties with Graves' hyperthyroidism. The sample was blood. The CDR3 DNA sequence: TGTGCCAGCTCACCCCCGGGACAGGAAGCTTTCTTT. Translated, it gives CASSPPGQEAFF.